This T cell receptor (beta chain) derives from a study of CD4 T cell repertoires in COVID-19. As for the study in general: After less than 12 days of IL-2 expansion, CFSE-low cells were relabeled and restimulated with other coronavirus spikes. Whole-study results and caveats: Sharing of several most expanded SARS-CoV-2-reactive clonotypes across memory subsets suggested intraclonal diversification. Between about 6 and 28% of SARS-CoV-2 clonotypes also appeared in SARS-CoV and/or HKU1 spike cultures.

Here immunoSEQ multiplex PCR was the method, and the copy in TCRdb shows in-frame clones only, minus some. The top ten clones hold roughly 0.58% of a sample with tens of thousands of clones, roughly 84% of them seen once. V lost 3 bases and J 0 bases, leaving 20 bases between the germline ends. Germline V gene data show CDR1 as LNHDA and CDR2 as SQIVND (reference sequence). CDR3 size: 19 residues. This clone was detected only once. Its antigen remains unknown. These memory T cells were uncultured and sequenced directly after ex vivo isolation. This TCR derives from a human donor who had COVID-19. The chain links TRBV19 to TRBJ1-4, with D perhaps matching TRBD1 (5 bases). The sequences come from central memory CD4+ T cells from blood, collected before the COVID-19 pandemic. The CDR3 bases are TGTGCCAGTAGTATTCCCCTCGAAGTCAGGGAGGCAACTAATGAAAAACTGTTTTTT. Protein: CASSIPLEVREATNEKLFF.